Below, 10 T cell receptor beta chains from the same sample are listed, as sequenced in a study of blood T cell repertoires in COVID-19. The assay was immunoSEQ multiplex PCR, and TCRdb's table has in-frame clones only and misses some. The data contain some 190,000 clones, 88% of them seen just once; the ten biggest clones take up 3.5% to 4.5%. Sequencing was carried out using peripheral blood. The receptor set was obtained from a human donor in a cohort sampled during active COVID-19.

The chain is built from TRBV19 and TRBJ1-3, with 10 bases aligning to TRBD1. This CDR3 comprises 15 residues. Trimming removed 8 bases from V and 4 bases from J; junction bases left unmatched: 8. CDR1 LNHDA and CDR2 SQIVND come from the germline V gene (reference sequence). For the CDR3, the DNA is TGTGCCAGTTTTAGCGGGACAGGGGTCGGAAACACCATATATTTT. Translated: CASFSGTGVGNTIYF.

This clone appeared a few times. The chain couples TRBV9 to TRBJ2-7, with 7 positions matching TRBD1. CDR1 and CDR2 (germline): SGDLS, YYNGEE. J was trimmed by 4 bases and V by 2 bases; bases with no gene match: 15. This CDR3 is 17 amino acids long. The CDR3 protein is CASSVDRIGTELYEQYF. The CDR3 DNA reads TGTGCCAGCAGCGTGGATAGAATCGGGACAGAGCTTTACGAGCAGTACTTC.

This clone showed up just a few times. J is TRBJ2-2 and V is TRBV11-3, with D perhaps matching TRBD1 (5 bases). V was clipped by 8 bases and J by 7 bases, with 11 bases between them. CDR3 length: 12 residues. Germline assignment: CDR1 SGHNT and CDR2 YENEEA. DNA for the CDR3: TGTGCCAGCCAGGGAAGGAACGGGGAGCTGTTTTTT. It yields the protein CASQGRNGELFF.

V and J are TRBV5-4 and TRBJ1-4, with D maybe TRBD1 (6 bases). The CDR3 contains 15 residues. V was pared by 1 base and J by 7 bases, with 14 bases between. Per the germline V gene, CDR1 is SGHNT and CDR2 is YYREEE (reference sequence). The CDR3 DNA follows: TGTGCCAGCAGCTTGACGGCAGGGGAGTCTGAAAAACTGTTTTTT. Amino acids: CASSLTAGESEKLFF.

The chain uses TRBV30 and TRBJ2-2, with TRBD2 matching over 13 bases. The germline gives CDR1 GTSNPN, CDR2 SVGIG (reference sequence). Trimming at V came to 2 bases and at J to 5 bases, leaving 2 bases not matched to a gene. This CDR3 is built from 15 residues. CDR3 nucleotides: TGTGCCTGGAGTACTAGCGGGGGGGTTACCGGGGAGCTGTTTTTT. Residues: CAWSTSGGVTGELFF.

The rearrangement joins TRBV12-3 or TRBV12-4 to TRBJ2-5; TRBD2 is a possible D gene (6 bases). V was pared by 6 bases and J by 5 bases, with 13 bases between. This CDR3 comprises 13 residues. CDR3 nucleotide sequence: TGTGCCAGCAGACGGACTGGGGGGGAGACCCAGTACTTC. Protein: CASRRTGGETQYF.

The chain recombines TRBV6-5 with TRBJ1-2; 7 nucleotides match TRBD1. Germline-derived CDR1 and CDR2 are MNHEY and SVGAGI. CDR3 length: 13 amino acids. The junction had 5 bases not matched to a gene; V was cut back by 6 bases and J by 4 bases. The CDR3 loop is CASSPGTVYGYTF. The DNA for the CDR3 is TGTGCCAGCAGCCCAGGGACAGTCTATGGCTACACCTTC.

The chain uses TRBV24-1 and TRBJ2-1; D is perhaps TRBD1 (5 bases). Germline CDR1 is KGHDR and CDR2 is SFDVKD. Trimming cost V 2 bases and J 0 bases, with 10 bases left between them. This CDR3 has 16 residues. This CDR3 is CATSDWRQGSYNEQFF. For the CDR3, the DNA is TGTGCCACCAGTGATTGGCGGCAGGGCTCCTACAATGAGCAGTTCTTC.

This clone occurred a few times. The chain is built from TRBV10-2 and TRBJ2-2; tentatively, D is TRBD2 (6 bases). There are 15 residues in the CDR3. Germline V CDR1 and CDR2: WSHSY, SAAADI. The V end lost 3 bases, the J end lost 3 bases, and 11 bases lay between the germline ends. The CDR3, as DNA: TGCGCCAGCAGTGAACCTGCGGGATACACCGGGGAGCTGTTTTTT. It encodes CASSEPAGYTGELFF.

The chain couples TRBV5-1 to TRBJ2-7; 14 positions agree with TRBD2. The germline gives CDR1 SGHRS, CDR2 YFSETQ. Losses at the gene ends were 3 bases for V and 9 bases for J; bases not matched to a gene: 14. This CDR3 spans 17 amino acids. CDR3 DNA sequence: TGCGCCAGCAGCTGGGATTCGCCGGGACTAGCGGGAGTTGTGCAGTACTTC. It translates to CASSWDSPGLAGVVQYF.